This TCR beta chain was identified in a study of long-term antiretroviral therapy in people with HIV. General observations from the study: Information on adherence to ART, viral resistance or therapy changes was unavailable. Drawn between about 2003 and 2017, the blood was possibly obtained under older ART regimens.

This CDR3 has 19 residues. After removal of 1 base from V and 4 bases from J, the junction contained 9 bases not matched to a gene. The germline CDR1 and CDR2 sequences are LGHNT and FRNRAP. At survey level, the immunoSEQ assay was run in its v3.0 version. Using immunoSEQ multiplex PCR, the repertoire was profiled, and TCRdb retains in-frame clones only, with some absent. There are fewer than 25,000 clones in the sample; around 86% occur only once, and approximately 15% lies in the top ten. A single count supports this clone. The target antigen is unknown. The TCR sequence derives from a man aged 50 to 60 with HIV. This chain joins TRBV12-5 and TRBJ2-1, with 14 bases that match TRBD2. This specimen consisted of unsorted PBMCs, obtained 1.2 years after starting antiretroviral therapy. DNA for the CDR3: TGTGCTAGTGGTTTGGCCCCAGGGACTAGCGGGGGCCCATACAATGAGCAGTTCTTC. Translated, it gives CASGLAPGTSGGPYNEQFF.